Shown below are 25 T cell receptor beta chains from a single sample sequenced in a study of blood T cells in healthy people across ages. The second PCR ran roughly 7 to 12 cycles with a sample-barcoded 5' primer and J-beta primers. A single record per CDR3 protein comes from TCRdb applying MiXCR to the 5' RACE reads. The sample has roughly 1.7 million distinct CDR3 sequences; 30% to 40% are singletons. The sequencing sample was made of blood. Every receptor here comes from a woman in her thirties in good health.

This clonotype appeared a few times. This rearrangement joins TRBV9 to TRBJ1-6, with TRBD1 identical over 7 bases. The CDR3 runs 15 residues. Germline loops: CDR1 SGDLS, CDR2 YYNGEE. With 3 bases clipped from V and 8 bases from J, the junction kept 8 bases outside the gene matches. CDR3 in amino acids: CASSATTGRDSPLHF. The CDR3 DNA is TGTGCCAGCAGCGCGACGACAGGGCGGGATTCACCCCTCCACTTT.

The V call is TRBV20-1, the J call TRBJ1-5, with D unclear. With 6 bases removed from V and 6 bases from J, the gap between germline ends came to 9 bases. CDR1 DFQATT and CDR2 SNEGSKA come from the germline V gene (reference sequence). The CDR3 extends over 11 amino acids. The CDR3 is CSAVGPQPQHF. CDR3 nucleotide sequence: TGCAGTGCCGTGGGTCCTCAGCCCCAGCATTTT.

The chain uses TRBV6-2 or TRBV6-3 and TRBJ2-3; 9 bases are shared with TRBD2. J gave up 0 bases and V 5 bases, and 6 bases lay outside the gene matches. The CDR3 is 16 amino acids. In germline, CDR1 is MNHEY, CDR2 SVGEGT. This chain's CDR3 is CASSRAGGFSTDTQYF. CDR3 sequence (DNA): TGTGCCAGCAGTCGAGCGGGGGGCTTTAGCACAGATACGCAGTATTTT.

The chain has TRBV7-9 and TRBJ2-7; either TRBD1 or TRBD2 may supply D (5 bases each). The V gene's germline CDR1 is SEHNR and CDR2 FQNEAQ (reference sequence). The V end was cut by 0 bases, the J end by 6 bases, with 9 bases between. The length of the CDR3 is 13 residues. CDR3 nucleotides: TGTGCCAGCAGCTTAGCCGTGAGGGGCGAGCAGTACTTC. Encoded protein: CASSLAVRGEQYF.

The CDR3 DNA sequence: TGTGCCATCAGTCAAGGCGGGGGCACAGATACGCAGTATTTT. Protein product: CAISQGGGTDTQYF. The chain links TRBV10-3 to TRBJ2-3; possibly TRBD2 for D (6 bases). This CDR3 comprises 14 residues. V was cut by 5 bases and J by 1 base, with 10 bases left in between. The V gene's germline CDR1 is ENHRY and CDR2 SYGVKD.

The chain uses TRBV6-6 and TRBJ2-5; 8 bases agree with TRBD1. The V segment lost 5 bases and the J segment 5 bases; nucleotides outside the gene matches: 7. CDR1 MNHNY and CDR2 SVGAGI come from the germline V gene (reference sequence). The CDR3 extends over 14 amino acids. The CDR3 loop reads CASSGPRQGETQYF. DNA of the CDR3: TGTGCCAGCAGTGGGCCCAGACAGGGGGAGACCCAGTACTTC.

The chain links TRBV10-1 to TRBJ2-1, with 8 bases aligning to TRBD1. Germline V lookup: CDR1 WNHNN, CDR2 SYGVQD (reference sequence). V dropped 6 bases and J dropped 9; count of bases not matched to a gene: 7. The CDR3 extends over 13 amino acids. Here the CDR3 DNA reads TGCGCCAGCAGCCTCAACAGGGGGTCTGAGCAGTTCTTC. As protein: CASSLNRGSEQFF.

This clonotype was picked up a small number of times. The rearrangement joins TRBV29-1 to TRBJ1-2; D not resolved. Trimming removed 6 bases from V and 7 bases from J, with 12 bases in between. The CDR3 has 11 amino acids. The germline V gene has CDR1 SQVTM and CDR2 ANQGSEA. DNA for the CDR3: TGCAGCGTATCAGAGGGCAGTGGCTACACCTTC. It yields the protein CSVSEGSGYTF.

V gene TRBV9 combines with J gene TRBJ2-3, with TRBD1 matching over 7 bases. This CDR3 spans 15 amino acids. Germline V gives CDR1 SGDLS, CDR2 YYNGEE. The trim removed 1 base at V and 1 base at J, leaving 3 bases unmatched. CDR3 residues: CASSVTGVGTDTQYF. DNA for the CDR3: TGTGCCAGCAGCGTAACAGGGGTAGGCACAGATACGCAGTATTTT.

The CDR3 nucleotides are TGTGCCAGCTCACCGGCAGGGATAAGCACAGATACGCAGTATTTT. This gives the protein CASSPAGISTDTQYF. The V and J genes are TRBV18 and TRBJ2-3; D perhaps matches TRBD1 (5 bases). V lost 3 bases to trimming and J lost 0 bases, with 10 bases between them. The CDR3 spans 15 residues. CDR1 is KGHSH, CDR2 LQKENI, per germline.

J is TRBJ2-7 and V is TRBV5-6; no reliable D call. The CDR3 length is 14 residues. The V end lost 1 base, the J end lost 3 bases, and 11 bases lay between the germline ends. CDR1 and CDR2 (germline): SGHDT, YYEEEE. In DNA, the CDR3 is TGTGCCAGCAGCTTGATTAAAGGTGGCTACGAGCAGTACTTC. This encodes CASSLIKGGYEQYF.

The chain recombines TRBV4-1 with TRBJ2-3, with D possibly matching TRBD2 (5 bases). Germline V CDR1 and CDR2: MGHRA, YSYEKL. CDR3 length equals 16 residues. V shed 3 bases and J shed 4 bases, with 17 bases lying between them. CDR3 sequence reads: CASSHRAFGDSDTQYF. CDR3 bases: TGCGCCAGCAGCCATCGCGCCTTCGGGGATTCAGATACGCAGTATTTT.

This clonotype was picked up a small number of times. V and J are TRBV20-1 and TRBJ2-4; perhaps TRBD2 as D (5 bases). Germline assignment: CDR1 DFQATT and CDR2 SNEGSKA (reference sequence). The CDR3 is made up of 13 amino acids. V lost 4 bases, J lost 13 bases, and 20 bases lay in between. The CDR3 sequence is CSANGISSYGQYF. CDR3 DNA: TGCAGTGCTAACGGGATAAGCTCCTACGGGCAGTACTTC.

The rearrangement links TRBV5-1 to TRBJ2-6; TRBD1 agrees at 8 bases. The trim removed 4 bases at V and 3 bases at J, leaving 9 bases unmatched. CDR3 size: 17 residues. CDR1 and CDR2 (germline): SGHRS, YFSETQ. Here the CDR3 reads CASSEGQGSGGANVLTF. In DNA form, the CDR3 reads TGCGCCAGCAGCGAAGGACAGGGTTCTGGTGGGGCCAACGTCCTGACTTTC.

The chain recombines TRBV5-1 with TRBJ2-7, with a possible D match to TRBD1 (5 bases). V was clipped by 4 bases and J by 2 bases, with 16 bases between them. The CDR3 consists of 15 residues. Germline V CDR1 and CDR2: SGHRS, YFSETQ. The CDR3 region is CASSPEGVFTYEQYF. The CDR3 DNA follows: TGCGCCAGCAGCCCGGAAGGGGTTTTCACCTACGAGCAGTACTTC.

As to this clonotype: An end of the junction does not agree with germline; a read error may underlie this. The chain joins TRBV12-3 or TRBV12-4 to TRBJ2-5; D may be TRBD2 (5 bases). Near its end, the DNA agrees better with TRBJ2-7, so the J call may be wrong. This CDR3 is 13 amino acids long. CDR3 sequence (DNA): TGTTCCAGCAGTTTTGTGACTAAACACGAGCAGTACTTC. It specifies CSSSFVTKHEQYF.

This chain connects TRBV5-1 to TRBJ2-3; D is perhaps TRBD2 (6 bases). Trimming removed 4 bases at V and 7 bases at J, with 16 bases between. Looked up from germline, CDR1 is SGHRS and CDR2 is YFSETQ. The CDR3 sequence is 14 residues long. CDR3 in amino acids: CASSPGSGEYTQYF. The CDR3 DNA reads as TGCGCCAGCAGCCCCGGTTCGGGAGAGTATACGCAGTATTTT.

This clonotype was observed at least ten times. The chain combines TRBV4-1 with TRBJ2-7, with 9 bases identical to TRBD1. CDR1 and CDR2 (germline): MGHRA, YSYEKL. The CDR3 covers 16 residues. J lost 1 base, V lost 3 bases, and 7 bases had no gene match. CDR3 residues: CASSHSGTGTSYEQYF. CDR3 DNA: TGCGCCAGCAGCCATTCCGGGACAGGGACTTCCTACGAGCAGTACTTC.

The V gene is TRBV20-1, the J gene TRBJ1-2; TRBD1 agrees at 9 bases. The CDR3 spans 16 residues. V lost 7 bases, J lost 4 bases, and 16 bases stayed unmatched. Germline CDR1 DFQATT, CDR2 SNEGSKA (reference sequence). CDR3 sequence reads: CSVKRAGQGQGYGYTF. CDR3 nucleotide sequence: TGCAGTGTCAAGAGAGCGGGACAGGGCCAGGGCTATGGCTACACCTTC.

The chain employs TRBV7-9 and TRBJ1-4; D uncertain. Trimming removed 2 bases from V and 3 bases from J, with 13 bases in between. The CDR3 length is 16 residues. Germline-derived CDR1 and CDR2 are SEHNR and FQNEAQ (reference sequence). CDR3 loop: CASSLSPGMANEKLFF. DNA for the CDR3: TGTGCCAGCAGCTTATCCCCCGGAATGGCTAATGAAAAACTGTTTTTT. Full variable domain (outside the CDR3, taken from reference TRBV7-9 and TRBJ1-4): DTGVSQNPRHKITKRGQNVTFRCDPISEHNRLYWYRQTLGQGPEFLTYFQNEAQLEKSRLLSDRFSAERPKGSFSTLEIQRTEQGDSAMYLCASSLSPGMANEKLFFGSGTQLSVL.

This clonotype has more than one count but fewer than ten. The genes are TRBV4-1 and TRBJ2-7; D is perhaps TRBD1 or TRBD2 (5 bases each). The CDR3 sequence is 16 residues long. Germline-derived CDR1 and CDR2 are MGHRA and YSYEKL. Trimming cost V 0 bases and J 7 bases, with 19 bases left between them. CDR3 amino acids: CASSQDSQAERGEQYF. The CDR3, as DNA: TGCGCCAGCAGCCAAGATTCCCAGGCCGAGAGGGGAGAGCAGTACTTC.

In nucleotides, the CDR3 is TGTGCCACCAGCAGAACCCGAGACGGGACAGGGGTGGGCGAGCAGTACTTC. It specifies CATSRTRDGTGVGEQYF. This chain links TRBV15 with TRBJ2-7, with 10 bases lining up with TRBD1. This CDR3 is built from 17 residues. The V gene's germline CDR1 is LNHNV and CDR2 YYDKDF (reference sequence). The V segment lost 2 bases and the J segment 6 bases; nucleotides outside the gene matches: 13. Together with reference TRBV15 and TRBJ2-7, the CDR3 gives the full variable domain: DAMVIQNPRYQVTQFGKPVTLSCSQTLNHNVMYWYQQKSSQAPKLLFHYYDKDFNNEADTPDNFQSRRPNTSFCFLDIRSPGLGDTAMYLCATSRTRDGTGVGEQYFGPGTRLTVT.

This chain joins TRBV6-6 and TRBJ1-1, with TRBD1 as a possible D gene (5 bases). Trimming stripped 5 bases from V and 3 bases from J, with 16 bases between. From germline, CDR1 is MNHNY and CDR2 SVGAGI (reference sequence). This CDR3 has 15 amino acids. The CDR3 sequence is CASSRGEQRHTEAFF. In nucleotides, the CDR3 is TGTGCCAGCAGTCGAGGGGAACAGAGGCACACTGAAGCTTTCTTT.

CDR3: CSARDRPPKETNSGANVLTF. The CDR3 DNA reads TGCAGTGCTAGAGATAGGCCTCCGAAGGAAACAAACTCTGGGGCCAACGTCCTGACTTTC. The chain uses TRBV20-1 and TRBJ2-6, with D hard to call. Trimming took off 0 bases at V and 0 bases at J, with 21 bases between the two ends. This CDR3 region has 20 residues. Germline V lookup: CDR1 DFQATT, CDR2 SNEGSKA (reference sequence).

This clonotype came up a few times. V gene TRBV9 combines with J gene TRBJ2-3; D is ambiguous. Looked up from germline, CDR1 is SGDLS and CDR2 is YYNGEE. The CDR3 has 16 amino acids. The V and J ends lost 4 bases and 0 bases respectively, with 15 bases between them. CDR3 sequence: CASSPTGGTSTDTQYF. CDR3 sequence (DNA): TGTGCCAGCAGCCCCACCGGCGGAACTAGCACAGATACGCAGTATTTT.